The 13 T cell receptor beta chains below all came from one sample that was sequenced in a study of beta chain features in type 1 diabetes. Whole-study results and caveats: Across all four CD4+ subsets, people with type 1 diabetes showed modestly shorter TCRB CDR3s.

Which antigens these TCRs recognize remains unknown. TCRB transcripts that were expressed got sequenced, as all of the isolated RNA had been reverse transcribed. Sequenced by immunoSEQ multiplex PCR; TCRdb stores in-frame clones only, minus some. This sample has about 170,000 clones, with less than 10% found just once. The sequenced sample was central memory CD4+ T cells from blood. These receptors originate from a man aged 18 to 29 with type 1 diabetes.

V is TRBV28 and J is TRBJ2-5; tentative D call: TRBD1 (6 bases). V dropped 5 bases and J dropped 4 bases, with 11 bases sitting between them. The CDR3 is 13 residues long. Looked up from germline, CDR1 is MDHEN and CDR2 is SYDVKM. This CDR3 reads CASSLTGSETQYF. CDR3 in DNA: TGTGCCAGCAGTCTGACAGGTTCAGAGACCCAGTACTTC. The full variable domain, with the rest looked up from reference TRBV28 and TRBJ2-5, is DVKVTQSSRYLVKRTGEKVFLECVQDMDHENMFWYRQDPGLGLRLIYFSYDVKMKEKGDIPEGYSVSREKKERFSLILESASTNQTSMYLCASSLTGSETQYFGPGTRLLVL.

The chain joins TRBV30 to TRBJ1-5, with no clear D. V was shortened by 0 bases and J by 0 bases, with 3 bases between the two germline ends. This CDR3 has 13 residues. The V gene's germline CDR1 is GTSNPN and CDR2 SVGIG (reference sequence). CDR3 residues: CAWSVHSNQPQHF. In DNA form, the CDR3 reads TGTGCCTGGAGTGTCCATAGCAATCAGCCCCAGCATTTT.

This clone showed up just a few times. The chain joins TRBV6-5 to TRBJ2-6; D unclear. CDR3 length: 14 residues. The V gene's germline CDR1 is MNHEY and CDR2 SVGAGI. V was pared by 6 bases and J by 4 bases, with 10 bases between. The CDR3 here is CASSRGYGANVLTF. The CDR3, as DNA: TGTGCCAGCAGCCGCGGTTACGGGGCCAACGTCCTGACTTTC.

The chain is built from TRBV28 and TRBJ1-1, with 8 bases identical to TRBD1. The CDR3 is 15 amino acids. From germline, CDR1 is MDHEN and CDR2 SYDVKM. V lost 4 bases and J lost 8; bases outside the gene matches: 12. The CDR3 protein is CASSSPRTGMMEAFF. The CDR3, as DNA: TGTGCCAGCAGTTCTCCTAGGACAGGGATGATGGAAGCTTTCTTT.

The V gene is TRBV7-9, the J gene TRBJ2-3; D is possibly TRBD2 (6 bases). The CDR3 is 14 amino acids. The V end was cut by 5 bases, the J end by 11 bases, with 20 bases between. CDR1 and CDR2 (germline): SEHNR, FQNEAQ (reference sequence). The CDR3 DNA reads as TGTGCCAGCAGCGGGCGGGACCTCCAACGTTTGCAGTATTTT. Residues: CASSGRDLQRLQYF.

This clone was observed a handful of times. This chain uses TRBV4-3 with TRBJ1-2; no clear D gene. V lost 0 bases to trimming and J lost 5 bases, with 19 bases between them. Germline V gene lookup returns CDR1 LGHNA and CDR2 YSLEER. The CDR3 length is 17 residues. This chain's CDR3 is CASSQDGGRGPNYGYTF. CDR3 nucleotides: TGCGCCAGCAGCCAAGACGGCGGGAGAGGTCCCAATTATGGCTACACCTTC.

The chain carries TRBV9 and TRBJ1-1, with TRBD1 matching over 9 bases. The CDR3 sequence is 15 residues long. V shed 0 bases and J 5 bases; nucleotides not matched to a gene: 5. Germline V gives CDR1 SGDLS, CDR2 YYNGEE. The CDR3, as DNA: TGTGCCAGCAGCGTAGACAGTGGACAGGGGACTGAAGCTTTCTTT. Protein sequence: CASSVDSGQGTEAFF.

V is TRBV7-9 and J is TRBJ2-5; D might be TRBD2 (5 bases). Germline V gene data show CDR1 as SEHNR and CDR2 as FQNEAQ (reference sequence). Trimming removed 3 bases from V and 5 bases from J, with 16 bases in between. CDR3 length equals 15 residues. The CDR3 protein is CASSLGSGSGETQYF. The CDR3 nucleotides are TGTGCCAGCAGCTTGGGCAGCGGAAGTGGGGAGACCCAGTACTTC. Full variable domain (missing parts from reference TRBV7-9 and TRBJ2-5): DTGVSQNPRHKITKRGQNVTFRCDPISEHNRLYWYRQTLGQGPEFLTYFQNEAQLEKSRLLSDRFSAERPKGSFSTLEIQRTEQGDSAMYLCASSLGSGSGETQYFGPGTRLLVL.

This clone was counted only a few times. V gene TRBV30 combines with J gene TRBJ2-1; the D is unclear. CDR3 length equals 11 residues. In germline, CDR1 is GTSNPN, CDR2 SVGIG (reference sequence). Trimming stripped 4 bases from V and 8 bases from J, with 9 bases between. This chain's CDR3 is CAWNQQYEQFF. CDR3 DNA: TGTGCCTGGAATCAACAATATGAGCAGTTCTTC.

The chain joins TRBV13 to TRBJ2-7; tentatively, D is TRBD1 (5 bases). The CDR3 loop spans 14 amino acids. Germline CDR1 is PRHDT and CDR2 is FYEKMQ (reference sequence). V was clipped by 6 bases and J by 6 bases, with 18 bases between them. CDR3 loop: CASSEWTSLGEQYF. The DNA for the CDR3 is TGTGCCAGCAGTGAATGGACATCCCTCGGCGAGCAGTACTTC.

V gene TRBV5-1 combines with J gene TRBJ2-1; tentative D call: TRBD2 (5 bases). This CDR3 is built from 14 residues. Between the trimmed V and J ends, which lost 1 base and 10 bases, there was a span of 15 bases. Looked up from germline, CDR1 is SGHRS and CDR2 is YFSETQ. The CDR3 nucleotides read TGCGCCAGCAGCTTGTCCCCGGGCGGCGGGGAGCAGTTCTTC. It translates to CASSLSPGGGEQFF.

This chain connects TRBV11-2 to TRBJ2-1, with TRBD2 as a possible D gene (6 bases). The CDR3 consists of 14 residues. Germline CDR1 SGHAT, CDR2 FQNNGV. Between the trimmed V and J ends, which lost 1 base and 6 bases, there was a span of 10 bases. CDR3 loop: CASSLALAINEQFF. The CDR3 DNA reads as TGTGCCAGCAGCTTAGCACTAGCAATCAATGAGCAGTTCTTC.

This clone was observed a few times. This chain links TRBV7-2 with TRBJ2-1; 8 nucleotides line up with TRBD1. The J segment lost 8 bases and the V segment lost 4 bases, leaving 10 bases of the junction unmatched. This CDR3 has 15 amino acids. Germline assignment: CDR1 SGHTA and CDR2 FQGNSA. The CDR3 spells CASSSTGGSRDEQFF. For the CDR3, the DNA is TGTGCCAGCAGCTCCACAGGGGGAAGTAGGGATGAGCAGTTCTTC.